The clone carrying this TCR beta chain has a handful of counts. The data are from a study of blood T cell repertoires in COVID-19. Study-wide context: Sites across the United States, Italy and Spain contributed samples from acute and convalescent COVID-19.

V lost 4 bases to trimming and J lost 7 bases; unmatched junction nucleotides: 6. The CDR3 is 14 residues long. Germline V gene sequence: CDR1 SEHNR, CDR2 FQNEAQ (reference sequence). Profiling relied on immunoSEQ multiplex PCR, and the TCRdb table lists in-frame clones only, not all of them. Of around 120,000 clones listed, roughly 90% are singletons. This rearrangement joins TRBV7-9 to TRBJ1-5, with 8 bases matching TRBD1. Sequenced: peripheral blood. The TCR sequence derives from a woman aged 60-70 years with COVID-19, enrolled during active disease. The CDR3 spells CASSSGGARQPQHF. CDR3 nucleotides: TGTGCCAGCAGCTCAGGGGGCGCAAGGCAGCCCCAGCATTTT.